The 26 T cell receptor beta chains below come from one sample, sequenced in a study of T cells in localized non-small cell lung cancer. Produced via immunoSEQ multiplex PCR; TCRdb's table is partial and in-frame only. The sample lists 35,000 to 50,000 clones; around 79% were seen once. The input for sequencing was PBMCs, taken before any cancer treatment. These receptor sequences come from a woman aged 40-69 years with stage II squamous cell lung carcinoma.

V and J are TRBV5-8 and TRBJ1-5; no clear D. Germline V gene sequence: CDR1 SGHTS, CDR2 YDEGEE. V dropped 0 bases and J dropped 2 bases, with 0 bases sitting between them. The CDR3 spans 12 residues. This chain's CDR3 is CASSLGNQPQHF. As DNA, the CDR3 is TGTGCCAGCAGCTTGGGCAATCAGCCCCAGCATTTT.

The chain has TRBV6-5 and TRBJ1-3; D is uncertain. This CDR3 has 15 residues. Germline CDR1 and CDR2: MNHEY and SVGAGI. Trimming pared 0 bases from V and 0 bases from J, leaving 6 bases between. The CDR3 DNA follows: TGTGCCAGCAGTTACTCGGCAGGCTCTGGAAACACCATATATTTT. It encodes CASSYSAGSGNTIYF.

This sequence joins TRBV28 and TRBJ1-2, with D perhaps matching TRBD1 (5 bases). The CDR3 is 12 amino acids. The V end was cut by 6 bases, the J end by 4 bases, with 9 bases between. Looked up from germline, CDR1 is MDHEN and CDR2 is SYDVKM. CDR3 nucleotides: TGTGCCAGCAGACGGGGGACCTATGGCTACACCTTC. This gives the protein CASRRGTYGYTF.

The gene calls are TRBV5-1 and TRBJ2-5; 7 bases line up with TRBD2. Germline CDR1 and CDR2: SGHRS and YFSETQ. This CDR3 is built from 11 residues. With 4 bases clipped from V and 7 bases from J, the junction kept 1 base outside the gene matches. The CDR3 loop is CASSPGGTQYF. Here the CDR3 DNA reads TGCGCCAGCAGCCCGGGGGGGACCCAGTACTTC.

The chain employs TRBV6-6 and TRBJ2-5; D perhaps matches TRBD2 (5 bases). Germline V gene sequence: CDR1 MNHNY, CDR2 SVGAGI (reference sequence). The CDR3 is made up of 13 amino acids. The V end lost 7 bases, the J end lost 3 bases, and 12 bases lay between the germline ends. The CDR3 here is CASTGEMEETQYF. The DNA of the CDR3 is TGTGCCAGCACCGGGGAAATGGAAGAGACCCAGTACTTC.

This clone was detected only once. The chain recombines TRBV7-9 with TRBJ1-6, with D perhaps TRBD1 (5 bases). V was clipped by 6 bases and J by 11 bases, with 14 bases between them. CDR3 size: 13 residues. Germline CDR1 and CDR2: SEHNR and FQNEAQ (reference sequence). CDR3 sequence reads: CASSYAQETPLHF. The CDR3 region has the DNA TGTGCCAGCAGTTATGCACAGGAGACACCCCTCCACTTT.

This chain connects TRBV6-5 to TRBJ1-5, with D possibly TRBD1 on 6 matching bases. Trimming left V 4 bases short and J 6 bases short, with 13 bases between. The V gene's germline CDR1 is MNHEY and CDR2 SVGAGI. The CDR3 has 14 residues. Written as DNA, the CDR3 is TGTGCCAGCAGTTTACAGGGTCAGGGTCAGCCCCAGCATTTT. Translation gives CASSLQGQGQPQHF.

V gene TRBV6-5 combines with J gene TRBJ1-1, with D possibly being TRBD1 (5 bases). Germline values: CDR1 MNHEY, CDR2 SVGAGI. The CDR3 is made up of 14 amino acids. Trimming cost V 2 bases and J 1 base, with 8 bases left between them. CDR3 DNA: TGTGCCAGCAGTTACGCAGGGACGAACACTGAAGCTTTCTTT. As protein: CASSYAGTNTEAFF.

The J gene is TRBJ2-1, the V gene TRBV10-1; TRBD1 might be the D (6 bases). This CDR3 spans 15 amino acids. In germline, CDR1 is WNHNN, CDR2 SYGVQD (reference sequence). The germline V and J ends were trimmed by 2 bases and 4 bases, with 12 bases remaining between them. CDR3 region: CASSEETGRYNEQFF. The CDR3 DNA follows: TGCGCCAGCAGTGAGGAGACAGGAAGATACAATGAGCAGTTCTTC.

V is TRBV5-1 and J is TRBJ2-1; the D gene is possibly TRBD1 (5 bases). V was trimmed by 0 bases and J by 6 bases, leaving 13 bases between them. The CDR3 is 15 amino acids. Germline loops: CDR1 SGHRS, CDR2 YFSETQ. The CDR3 DNA is TGCGCCAGCAGCTTGGGGGGCCTCACGACCAATGAGCAGTTCTTC. This sequence encodes CASSLGGLTTNEQFF.

The genes are TRBV12-5 and TRBJ2-6; TRBD1 might be the D (6 bases). Trimming shortened V by 1 base and J by 0 bases, and 13 bases separated the two germline ends. This CDR3 spans 18 amino acids. The germline gives CDR1 LGHNT, CDR2 FRNRAP. Written as DNA, the CDR3 is TGTGCTAGTGGTTTGGCCACAGGGATCGACTCTGGGGCCAACGTCCTGACTTTC. Its protein product is CASGLATGIDSGANVLTF.

The genes are TRBV7-9 and TRBJ2-5; TRBD1 agrees at 8 bases. The trim removed 5 bases at V and 4 bases at J, leaving 3 bases unmatched. The germline CDR1 and CDR2 sequences are SEHNR and FQNEAQ (reference sequence). The CDR3 is made up of 13 amino acids. The CDR3, as DNA: TGTGCCAGCAGCCCCAGGGGGCCAGAGACCCAGTACTTC. Its protein is CASSPRGPETQYF.

This sequence joins TRBV5-6 and TRBJ2-3; D is possibly TRBD1 or TRBD2 (5 bases each). The CDR3 covers 14 residues. Germline V lookup: CDR1 SGHDT, CDR2 YYEEEE. Trimming cost V 4 bases and J 6 bases, with 15 bases left between them. This chain's CDR3 is CASSDVGRADTQYF. The CDR3 region has the DNA TGTGCCAGCAGCGACGTGGGACGAGCGGATACGCAGTATTTT.

The J gene is TRBJ2-5, the V gene TRBV5-1; no clear D. Deletions cut 4 bases from V and 2 bases from J, with 9 bases between. Germline loops: CDR1 SGHRS, CDR2 YFSETQ. The CDR3 has 13 amino acids. CDR3 residues: CASSPSPQETQYF. The CDR3 nucleotides read TGCGCCAGCAGCCCGAGCCCACAAGAGACCCAGTACTTC.

V usage is TRBV27 and J usage is TRBJ2-7; 7 bases fit TRBD2. The J segment lost 2 bases and the V segment lost 2 bases, leaving 3 bases of the junction unmatched. There are 14 residues in the CDR3. Per the germline V gene, CDR1 is MNHEY and CDR2 is SMNVEV (reference sequence). The CDR3: CASSLNGRTYEQYF. In DNA form, the CDR3 reads TGTGCCAGCAGTTTAAACGGGAGGACCTACGAGCAGTACTTC.

This sequence joins TRBV6-1 and TRBJ2-3, with 7 bases identical to TRBD2. V trimming: 3 bases; J trimming: 2 bases; junction bases outside the gene matches: 8. Germline loops: CDR1 MNHNS, CDR2 SASEGT. CDR3 length equals 16 residues. The CDR3 bases are TGTGCCAGCAGTGATGGGTGGGAGGGCCCCACAGATACGCAGTATTTT. Amino acid sequence: CASSDGWEGPTDTQYF.

This sequence joins TRBV5-1 and TRBJ1-1; no definite D call. Trimming pared 0 bases from V and 1 base from J, leaving 4 bases between. Germline CDR1 reads SGHRS; CDR2 reads YFSETQ. The CDR3 consists of 13 residues. The DNA of the CDR3 is TGCGCCAGCAGCTTGGAGCAGAACACTGAAGCTTTCTTT. This codes for CASSLEQNTEAFF.

This rearrangement joins TRBV5-1 to TRBJ1-1, with D perhaps TRBD1 (6 bases). The germline V gene has CDR1 SGHRS and CDR2 YFSETQ. V lost 2 bases and J 1 base, leaving 9 bases between the germline ends. The CDR3 spans 14 residues. The CDR3 DNA reads TGCGCCAGCAGCTTCAGGGGCCCGAACACTGAAGCTTTCTTT. As protein: CASSFRGPNTEAFF.

The chain couples TRBV6-1 to TRBJ2-5; 12 bases align to TRBD2. Germline V lookup: CDR1 MNHNS, CDR2 SASEGT. The CDR3 length is 18 residues. V shed 4 bases and J 2 bases; nucleotides not matched to a gene: 11. The CDR3 loop is CASSGPGTSGSAQETQYF. In DNA form, the CDR3 reads TGTGCCAGCAGTGGCCCCGGGACTAGCGGGTCCGCGCAAGAGACCCAGTACTTC.

The chain is built from TRBV28 and TRBJ2-2, with TRBD1 matching over 7 bases. V was pared by 2 bases and J by 2 bases, with 8 bases of the junction left unmatched. Per germline, CDR1 MDHEN and CDR2 SYDVKM. The CDR3 totals 17 residues. The DNA of the CDR3 is TGTGCCAGCAGTTTACCTACAGGGGTGGTTAACACCGGGGAGCTGTTTTTT. Translated, it gives CASSLPTGVVNTGELFF.

This clone was counted between two and nine times. The chain has TRBV7-9 and TRBJ2-2, with TRBD1 matching over 7 bases. The CDR3 has 16 residues. Looked up from germline, CDR1 is SEHNR and CDR2 is FQNEAQ (reference sequence). Losses at the gene ends were 5 bases for V and 8 bases for J; bases not matched to a gene: 14. This CDR3 reads CASSLRSGQLKGELFF. The DNA for the CDR3 is TGTGCCAGCAGCCTCCGCTCGGGACAGCTTAAAGGGGAGCTGTTTTTT.

This sequence joins TRBV6-1 and TRBJ2-5, with 13 bases fitting TRBD2. Germline CDR1 MNHNS, CDR2 SASEGT. The CDR3 loop spans 18 amino acids. Germline trimming cut 4 bases from V and 1 base from J; bases unmatched to any gene: 9. The CDR3 DNA reads TGTGCCAGCAGTGGGACGGGACTAGCGGGGTTGTTCCAAGAGACCCAGTACTTC. Protein product: CASSGTGLAGLFQETQYF.

The V gene is TRBV25-1, the J gene TRBJ1-1; 7 nucleotides agree with TRBD1. The CDR3 sequence is 15 residues long. V was pared by 6 bases and J by 1 base, with 8 bases of the junction left unmatched. Germline V lookup: CDR1 MGHDK, CDR2 SYGVNS. This CDR3 reads CASSTGDSWNTEAFF. The CDR3 DNA reads as TGTGCCAGCAGCACCGGGGACAGTTGGAACACTGAAGCTTTCTTT.

The chain has TRBV4-2 and TRBJ2-5, with 12 bases lining up with TRBD2. Matching the DNA end better, TRBJ2-7 makes the J call doubtful. CDR1 is LGHNA and CDR2 is YNFKEQ in the germline V gene. CDR3 length equals 18 residues. In DNA, the CDR3 is TGTGCCAGCAGCCCGAGGACTAGCGGGGCTGGGGACTCCTACGAGCAGTACTTC. Protein product: CASSPRTSGAGDSYEQYF.

The chain combines TRBV7-2 with TRBJ2-5; 7 positions agree with TRBD2. V shed 1 base and J 8 bases; nucleotides not matched to a gene: 7. CDR1 is SGHTA, CDR2 FQGNSA, per germline. This CDR3 comprises 14 residues. The chain's CDR3 is CASSLGGGLVTQYF. The CDR3 DNA follows: TGTGCCAGCAGCTTAGGGGGGGGATTAGTCACCCAGTACTTC.

This clone rates as medium-sized (0.01 to 0.1%). CDR3 loop: CASRMSRDYGYTF. In nucleotides, the CDR3 is TGTGCCAGCAGGATGAGCAGAGACTATGGCTACACCTTC. V and J are TRBV7-9 and TRBJ1-2; D call uncertain. Per germline, CDR1 SEHNR and CDR2 FQNEAQ (reference sequence). CDR3 size: 13 residues. V was trimmed by 6 bases and J by 3 bases, leaving 11 bases between them. The whole variable domain, remainder taken from reference TRBV7-9 and TRBJ1-2, is DTGVSQNPRHKITKRGQNVTFRCDPISEHNRLYWYRQTLGQGPEFLTYFQNEAQLEKSRLLSDRFSAERPKGSFSTLEIQRTEQGDSAMYLCASRMSRDYGYTFGSGTRLTVV.